The clone carrying this TCR beta chain was seen ten or more times. Its matching antigen is unknown. Germline V gene sequence: CDR1 ENHRY, CDR2 SYGVKD. The CDR3 extends over 17 amino acids. The junction had 8 bases not matched to a gene; V was cut back by 3 bases and J by 1 base. TCRdb reprocessed the 5' RACE reads with MiXCR, giving one entry per CDR3 protein. The repertoire holds 130,000 or so distinct CDR3 sequences, with roughly 6.6% as singletons. The sample belongs to a study of CD8 T cells in ankylosing spondylitis. Study-wide results and limits: A subset of motif variants has previously been described in the synovial fluid and blood of reactive arthritis. Made up of fewer than 10 highly homologous variants, a TCR beta motif appeared characteristic of ankylosing spondylitis blood.

The receptor was isolated from a male donor with ankylosing spondylitis or in good health (not recorded which). V gene TRBV10-3 combines with J gene TRBJ2-7; 11 bases are a match to TRBD2. Source material: blood, either unsorted or a sorted T cell fraction (not recorded which). The CDR3 nucleotides are TGTGCCATCAGTGACACGGTCACTAGCGGGAGTTCCTACGAGCAGTACTTC. Translating it yields CAISDTVTSGSSYEQYF.